This is a list of T cell receptor beta chains from one sample in a study of spatial heterogeneity in lung cancer. MiXCR, run by TCRdb on the 5' RACE reads, gives a single entry per CDR3 protein. The data hold tens of thousands of distinct CDR3 sequences, with around 13% observed a single time. This sample comprised PBMCs, obtained at surgery. The receptor source for this set is a male donor with early-stage non-small cell lung cancer. The conserved cysteine and the conserved F or W are not part of the CDR3 here. The order of the fields is V gene, J gene, CDR3 protein.

TRBV19,TRBJ1-5,ASSRVVNQPQH
TRBV10-1,TRBJ2-7,ASSESVGGNEQY
TRBV12-3/TRBV12-4,TRBJ2-1,ASSFPGLSYNEQF
TRBV29-1,TRBJ1-1,SVGGRGRTEAF
TRBV20-1,TRBJ2-1,SADGRKDNEQF
TRBV12-3/TRBV12-4,TRBJ1-1,ASSPRQGMNTEAF
TRBV11-1,TRBJ2-2,ASSPRTENTGELF
TRBV6-5,TRBJ2-6,ASRAREGLASGANVLT
TRBV29-1,TRBJ2-5,SVAGTGRDQY
TRBV15,TRBJ2-2,ATSRDRGYTGELF
TRBV2,TRBJ2-3,ASTLGLAGPFSTDTQY
TRBV5-1,TRBJ1-2,ASSTGTEDGYT
TRBV6-2/TRBV6-3,TRBJ2-7,ASSTDRGKTVYEQY
TRBV9,TRBJ2-2,ASSVEGGETGELF
TRBV18,TRBJ2-7,ASSRLESSYEQY
TRBV12-5,TRBJ2-3,ASGLGPPGDTQY
TRBV10-3,TRBJ2-7,ATCSGRDEQY
TRBV5-4,TRBJ1-1,ASSLGQLSTEAF
TRBV19,TRBJ1-1,ASWIGQGEAF
TRBV5-1,TRBJ2-7,ASSTERGSYEQY
TRBV20-1,TRBJ2-6,SARVAGQENSGANVLT
TRBV18,TRBJ2-5,ASSPPMGETQY
TRBV7-3,TRBJ2-2,ASSSPRDGGELF
TRBV10-3,TRBJ1-1,AISSLRQGRNTEAF
TRBV19,TRBJ2-1,ASSVSGGAGEQF
TRBV5-6,TRBJ1-4,ASSKSRNVRGEKLF
TRBV19,TRBJ2-4,ASSRSGGPLLGENIQY
TRBV25-1,TRBJ2-3,ASSESGTDTQY
TRBV5-1,TRBJ2-7,ASSRDRAYEQY
TRBV20-1,TRBJ2-3,SASPDYDSDTQY
TRBV20-1,TRBJ1-1,SARGTGVNTEAF
TRBV7-2,TRBJ2-1,ASSSRPPGSGRWNEQF
TRBV6-4,TRBJ2-3,ASTQWAGEKTDTQY
TRBV15,TRBJ2-1,ATSRESAGVGNEQF
TRBV19,TRBJ1-1,ASSITQNTEAF
TRBV2,TRBJ2-1,ASTLGAGGNEQF
TRBV20-1,TRBJ2-7,SARSAGGEY
TRBV11-2,TRBJ2-1,ASSLLADYNEQF
TRBV13,TRBJ2-1,ASSLTASGINEQF
TRBV6-2/TRBV6-3,TRBJ2-5,ASSYSEGRETQY
TRBV20-1,TRBJ2-7,SAIDSPYEQY
TRBV5-1,TRBJ1-3,ASSFQDLLGNTIY
TRBV6-1,TRBJ2-1,ALEAGPGNEQF
TRBV11-2,TRBJ2-2,ASRPTGNTGELF
TRBV6-6,TRBJ1-1,ASSLGQGDSEAF
TRBV7-3,TRBJ2-3,ASSLNARGTDTQY
TRBV5-1,TRBJ2-1,ASSLALAGGFYEQF
TRBV7-2,TRBJ1-5,ASSPVGGSQPQH
TRBV11-3,TRBJ2-1,ASSLQGKNEQF
TRBV5-1,TRBJ2-1,ASSYGGGNEQF
TRBV12-5,TRBJ2-7,ASGFPRTGSYEQY
TRBV20-1,TRBJ2-4,SASPRGNIQY
TRBV27,TRBJ2-7,ASSLSMGGSIREQY
TRBV19,TRBJ2-4,ASSMRGQRKNIQY
TRBV6-5,TRBJ2-5,ASSYRGWSDQETQY
TRBV6-2/TRBV6-3,TRBJ2-7,ASGDSSYEQY
TRBV29-1,TRBJ2-7,SVESPTYEQY